This T cell receptor beta chain appears in the sequencing data of a study of T cells in Graves' hyperthyroidism and ophthalmopathy. Trimming took 6 bases from V and 0 from J, leaving 11 bases between them. The germline CDR1 and CDR2 sequences are GTSNPN and SVGIG (reference sequence). This CDR3 spans 13 amino acids. TCR beta CDR3 regions were amplified from RNA transcripts. The HTBI set primed first-round TCR CDR3 RT-PCR. Each CDR3 protein is one row after TCRdb ran MiXCR on the multiplex PCR reads. The data hold around 690,000 distinct CDR3 sequences, with roughly 17% observed a single time. Ten or more counts support this clonotype. Together with thyroid ultrasound, orbital computed tomography, serum thyroxine and TRAb, clinical symptoms were used for diagnoses.

The V and J genes are TRBV30 and TRBJ1-2, with D tentatively TRBD1 (5 bases). This TCR was recovered from a man aged 45 to 65 with Graves' hyperthyroidism. The sample taken for sequencing was blood. The CDR3 protein is CACWDRTNYGYTF. As DNA, the CDR3 is TGTGCCTGTTGGGACCGGACTAACTATGGCTACACCTTC.